This TCR beta chain comes out of a study of T cell responses to AZD1222 COVID-19 vaccine. The CDR3 has 17 amino acids. J gave up 3 bases and V 1 base, and 10 bases lay outside the gene matches. The germline V gene has CDR1 SGHDT and CDR2 YYEEEE. This clone was found a few times. The repertoire was sequenced with immunoSEQ multiplex PCR; TCRdb's copy has only in-frame clones and lacks some. The table shows just under 150,000 clones, with approximately 89% occurring only once. This specimen consisted of peripheral blood, obtained 28 days after the second AZD1222 dose. The receptor's source is an adult who received the AZD1222 COVID-19 vaccine. The chain has TRBV5-6 and TRBJ1-5, with 7 bases fitting TRBD1. CDR3 bases: TGTGCCAGCAGCTTGTCTCAGGGGGGCCGGTACAATCAGCCCCAGCATTTT. Encoded protein: CASSLSQGGRYNQPQHF.